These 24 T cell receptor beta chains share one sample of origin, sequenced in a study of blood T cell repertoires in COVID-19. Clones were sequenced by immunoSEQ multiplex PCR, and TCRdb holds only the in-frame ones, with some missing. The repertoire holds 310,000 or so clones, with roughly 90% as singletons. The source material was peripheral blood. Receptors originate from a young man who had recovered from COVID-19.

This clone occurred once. The CDR3 nucleotides read TGTGCCAGCAGTCTACCGGGACTAGCGGCCTACAATGAGCAGTTCTTC. Translated: CASSLPGLAAYNEQFF. The chain links TRBV25-1 to TRBJ2-1, with 11 bases identical to TRBD2. This CDR3 is built from 16 residues. The trim removed 5 bases at V and 2 bases at J, leaving 5 bases unmatched. Germline lookup yields CDR1 MGHDK and CDR2 SYGVNS.

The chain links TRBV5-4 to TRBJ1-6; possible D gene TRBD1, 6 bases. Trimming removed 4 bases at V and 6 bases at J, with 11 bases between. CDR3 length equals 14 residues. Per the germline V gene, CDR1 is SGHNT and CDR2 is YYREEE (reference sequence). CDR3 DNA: TGTGCCAGCAGCCTTGAACAGGGTAATTCACCCCTCCACTTT. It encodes CASSLEQGNSPLHF.

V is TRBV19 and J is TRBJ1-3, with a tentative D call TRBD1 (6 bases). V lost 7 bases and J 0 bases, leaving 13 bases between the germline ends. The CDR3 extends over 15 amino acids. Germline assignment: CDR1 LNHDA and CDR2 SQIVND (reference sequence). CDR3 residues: CASTLTGSSGNTIYF. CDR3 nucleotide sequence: TGTGCCAGTACCCTGACAGGCAGCTCTGGAAACACCATATATTTT.

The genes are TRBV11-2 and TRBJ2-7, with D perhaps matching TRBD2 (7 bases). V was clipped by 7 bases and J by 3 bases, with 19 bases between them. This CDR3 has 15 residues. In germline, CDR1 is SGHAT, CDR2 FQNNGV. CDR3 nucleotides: TGTGCCAGCACCCAAGCGAGGGGGGGATTCTACGAGCAGTACTTC. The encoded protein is CASTQARGGFYEQYF.

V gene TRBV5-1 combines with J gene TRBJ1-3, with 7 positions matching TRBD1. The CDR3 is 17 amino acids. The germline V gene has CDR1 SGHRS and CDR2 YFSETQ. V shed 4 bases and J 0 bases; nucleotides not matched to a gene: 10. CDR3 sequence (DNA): TGCGCCAGCAGCCGAGATCGGACAGGAAACTCTGGAAACACCATATATTTT. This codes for CASSRDRTGNSGNTIYF.

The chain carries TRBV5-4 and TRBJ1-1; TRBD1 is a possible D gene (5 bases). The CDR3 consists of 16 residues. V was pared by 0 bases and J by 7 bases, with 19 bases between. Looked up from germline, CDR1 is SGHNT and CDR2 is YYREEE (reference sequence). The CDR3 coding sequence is TGTGCCAGCAGCTTGGGACCCCCGGGGGAGGAGAATGAAGCTTTCTTT. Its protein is CASSLGPPGEENEAFF.

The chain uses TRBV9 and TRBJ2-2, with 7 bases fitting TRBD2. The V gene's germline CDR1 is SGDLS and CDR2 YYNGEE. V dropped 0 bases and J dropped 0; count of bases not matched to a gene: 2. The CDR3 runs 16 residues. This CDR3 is CASSVASGANTGELFF. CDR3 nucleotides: TGTGCCAGCAGCGTAGCCAGCGGGGCGAACACCGGGGAGCTGTTTTTT.

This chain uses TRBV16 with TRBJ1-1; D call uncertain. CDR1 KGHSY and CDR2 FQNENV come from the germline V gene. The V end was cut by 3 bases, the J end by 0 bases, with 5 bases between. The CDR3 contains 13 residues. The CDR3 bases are TGTGCCAGCAGCCATTACATGAACACTGAAGCTTTCTTT. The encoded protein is CASSHYMNTEAFF.

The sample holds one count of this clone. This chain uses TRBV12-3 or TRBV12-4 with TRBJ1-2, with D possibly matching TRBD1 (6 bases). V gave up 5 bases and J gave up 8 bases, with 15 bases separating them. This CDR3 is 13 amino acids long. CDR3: CASSALTGIGYTF. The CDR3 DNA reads TGTGCCAGCAGTGCCCTCACAGGGATCGGCTACACCTTC.

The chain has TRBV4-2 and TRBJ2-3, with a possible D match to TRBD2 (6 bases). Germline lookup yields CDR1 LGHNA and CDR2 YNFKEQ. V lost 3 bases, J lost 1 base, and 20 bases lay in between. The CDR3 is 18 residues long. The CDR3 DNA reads TGTGCCAGCAGCCATTCCGCAGGGACTCTCTCGGGCACAGATACGCAGTATTTT. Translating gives CASSHSAGTLSGTDTQYF.

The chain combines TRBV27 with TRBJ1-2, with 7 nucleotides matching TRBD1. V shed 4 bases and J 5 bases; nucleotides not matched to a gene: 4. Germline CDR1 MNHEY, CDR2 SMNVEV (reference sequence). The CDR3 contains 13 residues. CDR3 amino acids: CASSSTGKYGYTF. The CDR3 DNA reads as TGTGCCAGCAGTTCGACAGGGAAGTATGGCTACACCTTC.

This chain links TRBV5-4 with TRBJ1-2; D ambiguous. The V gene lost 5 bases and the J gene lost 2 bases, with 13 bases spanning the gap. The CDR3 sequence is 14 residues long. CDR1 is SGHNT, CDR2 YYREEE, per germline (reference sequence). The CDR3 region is CASSNSAENYGYTF. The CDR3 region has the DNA TGTGCCAGCAGTAACTCGGCGGAAAACTATGGCTACACCTTC.

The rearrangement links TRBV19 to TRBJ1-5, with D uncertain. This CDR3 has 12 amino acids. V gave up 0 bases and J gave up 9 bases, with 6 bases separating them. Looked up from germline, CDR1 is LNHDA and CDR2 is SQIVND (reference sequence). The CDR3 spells CASSIDPGPQHF. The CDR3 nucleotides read TGTGCCAGTAGTATAGATCCGGGGCCCCAGCATTTT. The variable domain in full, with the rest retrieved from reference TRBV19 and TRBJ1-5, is DGGITQSPKYLFRKEGQNVTLSCEQNLNHDAMYWYRQDPGQGLRLIYYSQIVNDFQKGDIAEGYSVSREKKESFPLTVTSAQKNPTAFYLCASSIDPGPQHFGDGTRLSIL.

The CDR3 DNA reads as TGCAGCGGCGGAGTGGGGAGCGACCGCACAGATACGCAGTATTTT. It codes for CSGGVGSDRTDTQYF. This chain links TRBV29-1 with TRBJ2-3; tentative D call: TRBD2 (5 bases). V lost 7 bases to trimming and J lost 1 base, with 18 bases between them. Germline assignment: CDR1 SQVTM and CDR2 ANQGSEA. The CDR3 is 15 amino acids.

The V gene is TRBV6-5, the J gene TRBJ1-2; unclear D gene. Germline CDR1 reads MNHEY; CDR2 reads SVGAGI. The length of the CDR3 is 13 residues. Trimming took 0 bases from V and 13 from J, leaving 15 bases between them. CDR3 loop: CASSYSLAGESTF. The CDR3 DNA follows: TGTGCCAGCAGTTACTCGCTGGCAGGTGAATCCACCTTC.

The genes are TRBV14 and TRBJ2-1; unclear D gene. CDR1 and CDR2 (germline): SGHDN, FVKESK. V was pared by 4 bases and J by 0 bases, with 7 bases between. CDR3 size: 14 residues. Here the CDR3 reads CASSPLSSYNEQFF. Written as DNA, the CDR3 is TGTGCCAGCAGCCCACTGAGCTCCTACAATGAGCAGTTCTTC.

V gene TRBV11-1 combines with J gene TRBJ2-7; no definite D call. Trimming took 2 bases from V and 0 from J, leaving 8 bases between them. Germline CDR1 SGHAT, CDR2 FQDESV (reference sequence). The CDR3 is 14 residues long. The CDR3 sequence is CASSLKASSYEQYF. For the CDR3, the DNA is TGTGCCAGCAGCTTAAAGGCTAGCTCCTACGAGCAGTACTTC.

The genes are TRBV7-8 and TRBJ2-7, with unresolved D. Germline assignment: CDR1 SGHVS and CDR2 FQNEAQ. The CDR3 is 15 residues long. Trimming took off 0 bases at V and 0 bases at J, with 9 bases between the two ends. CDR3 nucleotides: TGTGCCAGCAGCTTAGCAAGTAGGAGCTCCTACGAGCAGTACTTC. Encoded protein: CASSLASRSSYEQYF.

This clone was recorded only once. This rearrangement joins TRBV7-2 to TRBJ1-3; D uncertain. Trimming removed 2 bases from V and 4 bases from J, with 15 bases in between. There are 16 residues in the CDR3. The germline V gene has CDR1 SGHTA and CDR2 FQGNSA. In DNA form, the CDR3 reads TGTGCCAGCAGCTTACAGGCTGCGATAGAAGGAAACACCATATATTTT. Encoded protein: CASSLQAAIEGNTIYF.

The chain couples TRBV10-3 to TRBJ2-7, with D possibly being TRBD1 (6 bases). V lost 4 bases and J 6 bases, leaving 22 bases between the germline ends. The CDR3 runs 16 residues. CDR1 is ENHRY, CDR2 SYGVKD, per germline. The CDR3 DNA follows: TGTGCCATCAGTGCCTCCTTGGCAGGAGGCAGGGGCGAGCAGTACTTC. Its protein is CAISASLAGGRGEQYF.

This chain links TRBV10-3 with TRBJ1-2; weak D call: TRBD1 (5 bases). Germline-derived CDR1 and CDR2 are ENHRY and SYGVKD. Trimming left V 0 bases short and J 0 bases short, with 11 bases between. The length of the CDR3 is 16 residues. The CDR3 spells CAISESMRGANYGYTF. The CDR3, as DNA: TGTGCCATCAGTGAGTCGATGCGGGGGGCTAACTATGGCTACACCTTC.

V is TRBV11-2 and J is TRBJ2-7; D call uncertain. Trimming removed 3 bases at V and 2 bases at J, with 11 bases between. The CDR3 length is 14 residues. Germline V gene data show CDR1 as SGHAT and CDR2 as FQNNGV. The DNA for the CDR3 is TGTGCCAGCAGCTTTTCCGGGTCTCCCTACGAGCAGTACTTC. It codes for CASSFSGSPYEQYF.

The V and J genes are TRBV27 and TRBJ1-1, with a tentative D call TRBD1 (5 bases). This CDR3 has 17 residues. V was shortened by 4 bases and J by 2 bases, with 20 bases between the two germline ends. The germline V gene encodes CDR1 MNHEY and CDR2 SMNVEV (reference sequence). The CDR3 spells CASSSIGTQGINTEAFF. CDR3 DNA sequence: TGTGCCAGCAGTTCAATTGGGACTCAAGGGATAAACACTGAAGCTTTCTTT.

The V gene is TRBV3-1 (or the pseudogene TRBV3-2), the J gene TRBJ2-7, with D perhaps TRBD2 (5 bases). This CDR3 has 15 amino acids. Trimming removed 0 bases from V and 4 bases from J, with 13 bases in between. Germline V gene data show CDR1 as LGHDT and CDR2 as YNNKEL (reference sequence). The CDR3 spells CASSQESSPTYEQYF. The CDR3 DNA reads TGTGCCAGCAGCCAAGAGTCTAGCCCGACATACGAGCAGTACTTC.